The sample holds a few counts of the clone carrying this T cell receptor (beta chain). Its antigen is undetermined. The data were taken from a study of beta chain features in type 1 diabetes. The CDR3 consists of 13 residues. Germline V gene lookup returns CDR1 LGHNA and CDR2 YSLEER. Trimming shortened V by 0 bases and J by 5 bases, and 6 bases separated the two germline ends. The study reverse transcribed the entire isolated RNA, so it sequenced expressed TCRB transcripts. Only in-frame clones appear in the TCRdb table, and some are missing; sequencing was by immunoSEQ multiplex PCR. The sample shows around 180,000 clones, less than 10% of them seen only once. General study points: TCRB CDR3s from Type 1 diabetes patients were moderately but significantly shorter in all four CD4+ subsets. In comparison with healthy donors, patients had naive, central memory and Treg TCRB repertoires that appeared more similar.

This chain links TRBV4-3 with TRBJ2-3; no definite D call. This receptor was obtained from a man aged 18 to 30 with type 1 diabetes. The sequencing input was central memory CD4+ T cells from blood. CDR3 sequence reads: CASSQETGDTQYF. As DNA, the CDR3 is TGCGCCAGCAGCCAAGAGACGGGAGATACGCAGTATTTT.